This TCR beta chain appears in the sequencing data of a study of blood T cell repertoires in COVID-19. CDR3 length: 14 amino acids. CDR1 MNHEY and CDR2 SVGAGI come from the germline V gene. Trimming at V came to 6 bases and at J to 5 bases, leaving 8 bases not matched to a gene. The method was immunoSEQ multiplex PCR; TCRdb's version includes in-frame clones alone and lacks a portion of them. Of about 370,000 clones in the sample, under 90% were seen once. This receptor was identified in a woman aged 30 to 39 who had recovered from COVID-19. The sequenced material came from PBMCs or T cells enriched from blood (not recorded which). V usage is TRBV6-5 and J usage is TRBJ1-1, with 8 bases fitting TRBD1. CDR3 sequence: CASSLDRVLTEAFF. The CDR3, as DNA: TGTGCCAGCAGCCTGGACAGGGTTCTGACTGAAGCTTTCTTT.